The source of this TCR beta chain is a study of beta chain features in type 1 diabetes. Study overall: The samples had around 98 million sorted cells examined in all.

Reverse transcription of all isolated RNA meant that expressed TCRB transcripts were sequenced. It was found that naive, central memory and regulatory T cell samples averaged about 3.5 million reads. The protocol was immunoSEQ multiplex PCR, while the TCRdb copy is restricted to in-frame clones and leaves out a portion. The sample has roughly 150,000 clones, around 8.5% seen once. Ten or more counts support this clone. Every donor provided one heparinised blood draw, which averaged about 110 mL. This TCR came from a man aged 18 to 30 in good health. Specimen: central memory CD4+ T cells from blood.

The CDR3 region has the DNA TGTGCCAGCAGCCCCGGACACCCCCTGGAGACCCAGTACTTC. Its protein is CASSPGHPLETQYF. The J gene is TRBJ2-5, the V gene TRBV5-4; possible D gene TRBD1, 5 bases. The V gene lost 4 bases and the J gene lost 5 bases, with 15 bases spanning the gap. This CDR3 is 14 amino acids long. CDR1 SGHNT and CDR2 YYREEE come from the germline V gene (reference sequence).